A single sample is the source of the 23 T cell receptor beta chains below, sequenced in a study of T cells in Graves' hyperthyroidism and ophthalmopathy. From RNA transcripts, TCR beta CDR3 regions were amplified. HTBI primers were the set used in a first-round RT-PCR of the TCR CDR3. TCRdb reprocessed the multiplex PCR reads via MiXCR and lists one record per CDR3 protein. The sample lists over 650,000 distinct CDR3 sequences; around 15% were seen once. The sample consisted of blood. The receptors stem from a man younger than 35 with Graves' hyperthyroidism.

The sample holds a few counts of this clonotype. CDR3 residues: CASSQYKGQAVYNEQFF. DNA of the CDR3: TGTGCCAGCAGCCAGTATAAGGGACAAGCGGTATACAATGAGCAGTTCTTC. The chain carries TRBV5-8 and TRBJ2-1; possibly TRBD1 for D (6 bases). The CDR3 runs 17 residues. Germline V gives CDR1 SGHTS, CDR2 YDEGEE. V gave up 4 bases and J gave up 4 bases, with 21 bases separating them.

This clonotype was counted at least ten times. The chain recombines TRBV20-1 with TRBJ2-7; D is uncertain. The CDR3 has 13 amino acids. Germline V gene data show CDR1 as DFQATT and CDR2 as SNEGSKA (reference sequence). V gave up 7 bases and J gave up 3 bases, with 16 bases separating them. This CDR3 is CSVFQLGFYEQYF. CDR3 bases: TGCAGTGTTTTTCAGTTAGGTTTCTACGAGCAGTACTTC.

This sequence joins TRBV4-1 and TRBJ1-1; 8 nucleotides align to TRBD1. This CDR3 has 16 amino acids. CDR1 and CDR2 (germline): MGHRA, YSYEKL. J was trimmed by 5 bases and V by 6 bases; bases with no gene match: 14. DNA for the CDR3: TGCGCCAGCAGTAACCCAGTAACAGGGGGGCGAACTGAAGCTTTCTTT. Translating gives CASSNPVTGGRTEAFF.

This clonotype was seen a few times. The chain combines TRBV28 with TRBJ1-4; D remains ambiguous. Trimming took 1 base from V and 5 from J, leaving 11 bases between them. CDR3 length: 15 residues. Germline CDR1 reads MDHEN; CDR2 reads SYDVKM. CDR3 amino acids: CASSLSPGGNEKLFF. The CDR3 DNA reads TGTGCCAGCAGTTTATCGCCGGGAGGGAATGAAAAACTGTTTTTT.

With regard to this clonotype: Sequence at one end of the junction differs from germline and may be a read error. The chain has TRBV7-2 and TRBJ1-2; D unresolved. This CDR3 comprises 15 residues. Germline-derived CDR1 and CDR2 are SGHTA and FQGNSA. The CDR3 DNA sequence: TGCGCCAGCAGCCAAGCGGGAATAGGACTCTATGGCTACACCTTC. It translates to CASSQAGIGLYGYTF.

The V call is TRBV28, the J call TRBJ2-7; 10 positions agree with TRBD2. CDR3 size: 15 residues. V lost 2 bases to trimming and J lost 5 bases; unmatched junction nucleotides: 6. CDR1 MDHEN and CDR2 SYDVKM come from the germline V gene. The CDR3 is CASSLSLAGDHEQYF. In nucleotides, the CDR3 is TGTGCCAGCAGTTTAAGTCTAGCGGGAGACCACGAGCAGTACTTC.

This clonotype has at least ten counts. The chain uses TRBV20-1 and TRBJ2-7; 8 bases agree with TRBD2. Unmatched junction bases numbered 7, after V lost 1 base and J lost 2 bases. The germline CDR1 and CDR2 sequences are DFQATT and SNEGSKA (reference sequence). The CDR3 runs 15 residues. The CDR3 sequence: CSARVPGGPPYEQYF. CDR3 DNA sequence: TGCAGTGCTAGAGTCCCGGGAGGGCCACCCTACGAGCAGTACTTC.

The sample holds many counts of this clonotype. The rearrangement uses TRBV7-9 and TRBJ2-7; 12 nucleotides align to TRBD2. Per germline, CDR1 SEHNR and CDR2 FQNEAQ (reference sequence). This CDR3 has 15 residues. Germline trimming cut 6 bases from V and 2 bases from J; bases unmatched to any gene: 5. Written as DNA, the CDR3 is TGTGCCAGCAGTCTAACTAGCGGGGGGACCTACGAGCAGTACTTC. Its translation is CASSLTSGGTYEQYF.

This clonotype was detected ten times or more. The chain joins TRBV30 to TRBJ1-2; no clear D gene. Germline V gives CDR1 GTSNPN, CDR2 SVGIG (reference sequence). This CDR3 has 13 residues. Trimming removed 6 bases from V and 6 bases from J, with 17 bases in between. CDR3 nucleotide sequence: TGTGCCTGTCCTCGAGCAGATTTGAATGGCTACACCTTC. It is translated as CACPRADLNGYTF.

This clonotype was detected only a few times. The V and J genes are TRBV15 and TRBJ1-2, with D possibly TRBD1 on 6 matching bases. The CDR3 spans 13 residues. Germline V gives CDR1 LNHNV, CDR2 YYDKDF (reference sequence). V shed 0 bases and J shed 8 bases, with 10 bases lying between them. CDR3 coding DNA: TGTGCCACCAGCAGAGACTGGGGGCCCGGCTACACCTTC. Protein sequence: CATSRDWGPGYTF.

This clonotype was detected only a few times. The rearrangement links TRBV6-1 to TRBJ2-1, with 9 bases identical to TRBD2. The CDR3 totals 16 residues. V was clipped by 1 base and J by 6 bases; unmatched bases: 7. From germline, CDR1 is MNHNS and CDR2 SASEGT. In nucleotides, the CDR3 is TGTGCCAGCAGTGAAGGGAGCGGGAGGCCCCGCAATGAGCAGTTCTTC. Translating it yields CASSEGSGRPRNEQFF.

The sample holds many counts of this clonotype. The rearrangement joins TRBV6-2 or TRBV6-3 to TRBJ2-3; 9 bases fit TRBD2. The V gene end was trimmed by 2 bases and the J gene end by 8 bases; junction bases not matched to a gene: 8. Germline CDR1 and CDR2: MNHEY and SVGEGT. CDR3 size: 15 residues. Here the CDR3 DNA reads TGTGCCAGCAGTTACGGCGGGAGGGCCCCGGGTACGCAGTATTTT. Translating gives CASSYGGRAPGTQYF.

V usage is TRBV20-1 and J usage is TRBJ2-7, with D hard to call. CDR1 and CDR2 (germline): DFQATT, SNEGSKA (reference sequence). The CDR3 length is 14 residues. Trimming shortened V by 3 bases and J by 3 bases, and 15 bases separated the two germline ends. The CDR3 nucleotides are TGCAGTGCTAGTTCCAGCCCCCTTAGCTACGAGCAGTACTTC. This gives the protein CSASSSPLSYEQYF.

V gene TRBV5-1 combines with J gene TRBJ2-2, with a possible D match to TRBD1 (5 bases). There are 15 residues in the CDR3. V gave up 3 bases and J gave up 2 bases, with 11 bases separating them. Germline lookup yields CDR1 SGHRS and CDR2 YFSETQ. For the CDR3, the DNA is TGCGCCAGCAGCTCCAACAGGATTAACACCGGGGAGCTGTTTTTT. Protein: CASSSNRINTGELFF.

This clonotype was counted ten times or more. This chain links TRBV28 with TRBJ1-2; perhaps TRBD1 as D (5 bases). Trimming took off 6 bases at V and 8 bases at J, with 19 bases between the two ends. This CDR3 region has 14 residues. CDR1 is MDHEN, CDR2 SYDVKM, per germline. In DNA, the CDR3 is TGTGCCAGCAGCCTCCTCGGGGCCGGTCGGGGCTACACCTTC. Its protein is CASSLLGAGRGYTF.

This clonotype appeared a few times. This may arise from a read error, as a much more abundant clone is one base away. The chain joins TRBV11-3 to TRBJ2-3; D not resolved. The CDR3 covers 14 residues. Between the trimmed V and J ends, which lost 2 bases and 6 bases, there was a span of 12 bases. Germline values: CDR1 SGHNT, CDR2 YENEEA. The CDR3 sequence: CASSLLGLRDTQYF. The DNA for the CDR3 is TGTGCCAGCAGCTTATTGGGTTTACGCGATACGCAGTATTTT.

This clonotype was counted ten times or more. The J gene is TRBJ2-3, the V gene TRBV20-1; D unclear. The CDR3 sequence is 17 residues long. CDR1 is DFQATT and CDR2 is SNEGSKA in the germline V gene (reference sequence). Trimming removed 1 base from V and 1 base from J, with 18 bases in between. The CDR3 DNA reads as TGCAGTGCTAGAGGTATCCTCGGCGGTATCCGCACAGATACGCAGTATTTT. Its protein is CSARGILGGIRTDTQYF.

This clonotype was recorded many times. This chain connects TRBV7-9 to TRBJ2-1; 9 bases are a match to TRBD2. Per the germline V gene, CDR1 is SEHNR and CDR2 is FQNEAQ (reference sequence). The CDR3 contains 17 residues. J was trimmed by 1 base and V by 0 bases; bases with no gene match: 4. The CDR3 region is CASSLAWAGGSYNEQFF. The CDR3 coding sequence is TGTGCCAGCAGCTTAGCGTGGGCGGGAGGGTCCTACAATGAGCAGTTCTTC.

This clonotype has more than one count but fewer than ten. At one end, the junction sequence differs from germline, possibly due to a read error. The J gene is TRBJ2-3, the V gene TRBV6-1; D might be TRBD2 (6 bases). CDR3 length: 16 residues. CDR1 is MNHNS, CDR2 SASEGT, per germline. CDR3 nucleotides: TGTGCCAGCAGTTTGGACCGGAGGGCCGGCACAGTTACGCAGTATTTT. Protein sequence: CASSLDRRAGTVTQYF.

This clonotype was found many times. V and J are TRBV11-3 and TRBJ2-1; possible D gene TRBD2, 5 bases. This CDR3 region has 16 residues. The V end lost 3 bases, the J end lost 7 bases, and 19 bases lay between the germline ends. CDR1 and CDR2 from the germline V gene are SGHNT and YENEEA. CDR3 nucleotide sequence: TGTGCCAGCAGCTTCTCTCGGGGAGTTCGTATGAATGAGCAGTTCTTC. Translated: CASSFSRGVRMNEQFF.

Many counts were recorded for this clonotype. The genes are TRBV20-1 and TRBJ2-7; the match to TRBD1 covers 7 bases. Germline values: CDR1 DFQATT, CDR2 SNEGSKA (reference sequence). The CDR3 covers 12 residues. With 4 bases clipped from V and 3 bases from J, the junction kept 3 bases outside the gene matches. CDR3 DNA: TGCAGTGCTATCGACAGGGACTACGAGCAGTACTTC. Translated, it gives CSAIDRDYEQYF.

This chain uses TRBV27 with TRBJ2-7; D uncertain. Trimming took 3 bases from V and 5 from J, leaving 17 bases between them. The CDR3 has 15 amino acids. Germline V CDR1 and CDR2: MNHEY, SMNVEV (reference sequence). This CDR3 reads CASSFSALDVHEQYF. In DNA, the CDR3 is TGTGCCAGCAGTTTTTCAGCACTTGATGTCCACGAGCAGTACTTC.

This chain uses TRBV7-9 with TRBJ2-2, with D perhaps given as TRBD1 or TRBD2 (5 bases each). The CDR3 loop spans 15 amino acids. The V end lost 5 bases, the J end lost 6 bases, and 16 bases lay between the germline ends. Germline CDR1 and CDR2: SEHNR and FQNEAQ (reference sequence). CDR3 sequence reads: CASSPTGRVAGELFF. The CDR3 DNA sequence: TGTGCCAGCAGCCCGACGGGACGCGTCGCCGGGGAGCTGTTTTTT.